The text below deals with one T cell receptor (beta chain). The data derive from a study of blood T cell repertoires in COVID-19. Study details: The United States, Italy and Spain provided the acute and convalescent COVID-19 samples. T cells, B-cell-depleted T cells, or PBMCs provided the cDNA or gDNA that served as material.

Per the study methods: Researchers report that nucleated cell counts were estimated from reference gene primer amplification. Some clones are missing from TCRdb's copy, which holds only in-frame ones; the method was immunoSEQ multiplex PCR. From that table come the V and J calls and clone size; the DNA was used to work out D and trimming. The repertoire holds about 240,000 clones, with about four fifths as singletons. CDR1 and CDR2 (germline): MNHEY, SMNVEV (reference sequence). This CDR3 spans 16 amino acids. After removal of 6 bases from V and 8 bases from J, the junction contained 15 bases not matched to a gene.

The chain links TRBV27 to TRBJ1-2; 10 bases are shared with TRBD1. Sequenced: peripheral blood. The receptor comes from a woman aged 70 to 79 with acute or convalescent COVID-19. The CDR3 loop is CASRTLPRDRGEGYTF. The CDR3 bases are TGTGCCAGCAGAACTCTCCCCCGGGACAGGGGAGAGGGCTACACCTTC.